Below, 15 T cell receptor beta chains from the same sample are listed, as sequenced in a study of T-cell reconstitution after alpha-beta-depleted transplantation in children. Unique molecular identifiers were used in preparing the TCRbeta library. A single record per CDR3 protein comes from TCRdb applying MiXCR to the PCR reads. The sample has about 1,000,000 distinct CDR3 sequences; 25% to 30% are singletons. The specimen was PBMCs, mostly from graft donor cells, collected 360 days after TCRalphabeta/CD19-depleted stem cell transplant. These receptors came from a boy under two years old who had a stem cell transplant for SCID, so the T cells may come from the graft donor.

In this sample, this clonotype turned up a few times. The J gene is TRBJ2-1, the V gene TRBV20-1, with D maybe TRBD2 (6 bases). Germline V lookup: CDR1 DFQATT, CDR2 SNEGSKA (reference sequence). With 1 base removed from V and 6 bases from J, the gap between germline ends came to 22 bases. The length of the CDR3 is 17 residues. The CDR3 region is CSARGHTRTVGGNEQFF. CDR3 DNA: TGCAGTGCTAGAGGACACACGAGAACAGTGGGGGGCAATGAGCAGTTCTTC.

This clonotype has more than one count but fewer than ten. The chain links TRBV7-9 to TRBJ2-1, with TRBD2 as a possible D gene (6 bases). This CDR3 contains 12 residues. Germline V gene data show CDR1 as SEHNR and CDR2 as FQNEAQ (reference sequence). The ends were cut back, 3 bases at V and 8 bases at J, with 8 bases in the middle. The CDR3, as DNA: TGTGCCAGCAGCTTTTGGGGGGATGAGCAGTTCTTC. Its translation is CASSFWGDEQFF.

This chain connects TRBV5-1 to TRBJ2-2, with D uncertain. The CDR3 runs 13 residues. The germline V gene has CDR1 SGHRS and CDR2 YFSETQ. V lost 1 base and J lost 4, with 5 bases in between. CDR3 nucleotide sequence: TGCGCCAGCAGCTTGAGTACCACCGGGGAGCTGTTTTTT. Amino acids: CASSLSTTGELFF. Drawing the rest from reference TRBV5-1 and TRBJ2-2, the complete variable domain is KAGVTQTPRYLIKTRGQQVTLSCSPISGHRSVSWYQQTPGQGLQFLFEYFSETQRNKGNFPGRFSGRQFSNSRSEMNVSTLELGDSALYLCASSLSTTGELFFGEGSRLTVL.

Only a few counts were recorded for this clonotype. The chain carries TRBV5-1 and TRBJ2-6, with 9 bases matching TRBD1. Germline trimming cut 5 bases from V and 0 bases from J; bases unmatched to any gene: 6. Germline lookup yields CDR1 SGHRS and CDR2 YFSETQ. The CDR3 is made up of 17 amino acids. The CDR3: CASREGQGLSGANVLTF. The CDR3 region has the DNA TGCGCCAGCAGAGAAGGACAGGGGCTCTCTGGGGCCAACGTCCTGACTTTC.

The chain has TRBV11-3 and TRBJ2-1; a possible D gene is TRBD2 (5 bases). Germline V gene lookup returns CDR1 SGHNT and CDR2 YENEEA. The CDR3 contains 13 residues. V was trimmed by 5 bases and J by 6 bases, leaving 11 bases between them. CDR3 protein: CASSHGERNEQFF. The CDR3 nucleotides read TGTGCCAGCAGCCATGGGGAGCGCAATGAGCAGTTCTTC. The full variable domain, with the rest looked up from reference TRBV11-3 and TRBJ2-1, is EAGVVQSPRYKIIEKKQPVAFWCNPISGHNTLYWYLQNLGQGPELLIRYENEEAVDDSQLPKDRFSAERLKGVDSTLKIQPAELGDSAVYLCASSHGERNEQFFGPGTRLTVL.

The chain joins TRBV25-1 to TRBJ2-5, with D perhaps TRBD2 (6 bases). The V end was cut by 2 bases, the J end by 7 bases, with 14 bases between. The germline V gene encodes CDR1 MGHDK and CDR2 SYGVNS. This CDR3 is 14 amino acids long. CDR3 in amino acids: CASSEGGARGTQYF. In DNA form, the CDR3 reads TGTGCCAGCAGTGAAGGCGGGGCTCGGGGGACCCAGTACTTC. Looking up the rest from reference TRBV25-1 and TRBJ2-5 gives the full variable domain: EADIYQTPRYLVIGTGKKITLECSQTMGHDKMYWYQQDPGMELHLIHYSYGVNSTEKGDLSSESTVSRIRTEHFPLTLESARPSHTSQYLCASSEGGARGTQYFGPGTRLLVL.

This clonotype occurred a few times. The rearrangement links TRBV12-3 or TRBV12-4 to TRBJ1-1; the D is unclear. Trimming pared 5 bases from V and 7 bases from J, leaving 23 bases between. This CDR3 region has 16 residues. The CDR3: CASSHSPERVRIEAFF. The DNA of the CDR3 is TGTGCCAGCAGTCATTCTCCCGAGAGGGTACGGATTGAAGCTTTCTTT.

This clonotype was recorded a few times. The chain employs TRBV5-1 and TRBJ1-2; maybe TRBD1 (5 bases). Germline lookup yields CDR1 SGHRS and CDR2 YFSETQ. Between the trimmed V and J ends, which lost 4 bases and 0 bases, there was a span of 19 bases. There are 17 residues in the CDR3. CDR3 DNA: TGCGCCAGCAGCCCCGAATTACCGACAGCTGCTAACTATGGCTACACCTTC. Translated: CASSPELPTAANYGYTF.

This chain links TRBV29-1 with TRBJ2-2; maybe TRBD1 (5 bases). V dropped 4 bases and J dropped 1 base, with 10 bases sitting between them. Per the germline V gene, CDR1 is SQVTM and CDR2 is ANQGSEA. This CDR3 has 14 residues. CDR3 coding DNA: TGCAGCGTTGTGCGCAGGGAGAACACCGGGGAGCTGTTTTTT. It is translated as CSVVRRENTGELFF.

The chain is built from TRBV5-1 and TRBJ1-4, with 9 nucleotides matching TRBD1. The CDR3 length is 16 residues. Germline loops: CDR1 SGHRS, CDR2 YFSETQ. V trimming: 0 bases; J trimming: 8 bases; junction bases outside the gene matches: 8. Here the CDR3 reads CASSLGQGVRPEKLFF. As DNA, the CDR3 is TGCGCCAGCAGCTTGGGACAGGGGGTTCGACCGGAAAAACTGTTTTTT.

The chain joins TRBV5-1 to TRBJ2-3, with D possibly being TRBD2 (5 bases). The CDR3 is 15 amino acids. CDR1 SGHRS and CDR2 YFSETQ come from the germline V gene. Deletions cut 3 bases from V and 2 bases from J, with 13 bases between. The CDR3 DNA follows: TGCGCCAGCAGCTCCTCGCCAGGACTCACAGATACGCAGTATTTT. Translation gives CASSSSPGLTDTQYF.

The rearrangement links TRBV11-2 to TRBJ2-6, with TRBD1 matching over 8 bases. J lost 0 bases, V lost 4 bases, and 8 bases had no gene match. The CDR3 is 18 residues long. Germline CDR1 SGHAT, CDR2 FQNNGV. DNA of the CDR3: TGTGCCAGCAGCTCCGGGGGACAGGCCTTCTCTGGGGCCAACGTCCTGACTTTC. As protein: CASSSGGQAFSGANVLTF. The whole variable domain, remainder taken from reference TRBV11-2 and TRBJ2-6, is EAGVAQSPRYKIIEKRQSVAFWCNPISGHATLYWYQQILGQGPKLLIQFQNNGVVDDSQLPKDRFSAERLKGVDSTLKIQPAKLEDSAVYLCASSSGGQAFSGANVLTFGAGSRLTVL.

This sequence joins TRBV29-1 and TRBJ2-7; D perhaps matches TRBD2 (5 bases). The V end was cut by 0 bases, the J end by 0 bases, with 12 bases between. The germline V gene encodes CDR1 SQVTM and CDR2 ANQGSEA. The CDR3 has 15 residues. CDR3 protein: CSVEDRAGRSYEQYF. CDR3 coding DNA: TGCAGCGTTGAAGATCGGGCGGGTCGCTCCTACGAGCAGTACTTC.

This clonotype was recorded a few times. This sequence joins TRBV5-1 and TRBJ1-1, with D maybe TRBD1 (5 bases). Germline CDR1 and CDR2: SGHRS and YFSETQ. The length of the CDR3 is 13 residues. V was shortened by 4 bases and J by 1 base, with 8 bases between the two germline ends. The CDR3 protein is CASSIGANTEAFF. The CDR3 bases are TGCGCCAGCAGCATAGGGGCGAACACTGAAGCTTTCTTT.

The genes are TRBV7-3 and TRBJ2-3; tentative D call: TRBD2 (5 bases). Germline V gives CDR1 SGHTA, CDR2 FQGTGA. V was shortened by 5 bases and J by 6 bases, with 18 bases between the two germline ends. The CDR3 has 15 residues. The CDR3 DNA follows: TGTGCCAGCAGCCAAAGCGGAAACCAGTTGGATACGCAGTATTTT. Its translation is CASSQSGNQLDTQYF. The entire variable domain, with the rest obtained from reference TRBV7-3 and TRBJ2-3, is as follows: GAGVSQTPSNKVTEKGKYVELRCDPISGHTALYWYRQSLGQGPEFLIYFQGTGAADDSGLPNDRFFAVRPEGSVSTLKIQRTERGDSAVYLCASSQSGNQLDTQYFGPGTRLTVL.